These T cell receptor beta chains were read from a single sample in a study of cytomegalovirus exposure and HLA in healthy donors. Only in-frame clones appear in the TCRdb table, and some are missing; sequencing was by immunoSEQ multiplex PCR. The profile shows 55,000 to 80,000 clones, 75% of them singletons. The specimen sequenced was PBMCs. The source is a woman aged 30 to 39 in good health and CMV-seropositive. Both conserved end residues are part of each CDR3. The D gene is left open where the match is weak. Rows may omit the clone size; those that give it use once, few, many or a size class.

V	size	J	D	CDR3	DNA
TRBV23-1	once	TRBJ1-1	TRBD1	CASSQSRSRDRGRTEAFF	TGCGCCAGCAGTCAATCGAGATCCCGGGACAGGGGTAGGACTGAAGCTTTCTTT
TRBV5-6	.	TRBJ2-5	TRBD2	CASSFDSGRSQTQYF	TGTGCCAGCAGCTTTGATAGCGGGAGATCACAGACCCAGTACTTC
TRBV28	few	TRBJ2-3	TRBD2	CASSPGTSGRGTDTQYF	TGTGCCAGCAGTCCCGGGACTAGCGGGAGGGGCACAGATACGCAGTATTTT
TRBV27	.	TRBJ2-1	TRBD1	CASSWGQGNYNEQFF	TGTGCCAGCAGTTGGGGACAGGGGAACTACAATGAGCAGTTCTTC
TRBV28	.	TRBJ2-7	.	CASSLAGPRGYEQYF	TGTGCCAGCAGTTTAGCGGGACCTAGGGGCTACGAGCAGTACTTC
TRBV28	.	TRBJ1-5	.	CASSLSGHSSNQPQHF	TGTGCCAGCAGTTTATCGGGACACAGTAGCAATCAGCCCCAGCATTTT
TRBV2	.	TRBJ1-5	.	CASRDSHSNQPQHF	TGTGCCAGCAGGGACAGCCATAGCAATCAGCCCCAGCATTTT
TRBV7-9	.	TRBJ2-5	TRBD1	CAGQGAETQYF	TGTGCCGGACAGGGGGCCGAGACCCAGTACTTC
TRBV28	.	TRBJ1-2	.	CASTGGRGPPKYGYTF	TGTGCCAGCACGGGGGGCAGGGGCCCCCCGAAGTATGGCTACACCTTC
TRBV28	.	TRBJ1-2	TRBD1	CASRQGTGGVYGYTF	TGTGCCAGCAGACAAGGGACAGGGGGGGTCTATGGCTACACCTTC
TRBV14	.	TRBJ1-1	.	CASSPRAGFGSEAFF	TGTGCCAGCAGCCCCAGGGCAGGGTTCGGGAGTGAAGCTTTCTTT
TRBV18	.	TRBJ2-7	TRBD1	CASSPPGQGYSEQYF	TGTGCCAGCTCACCACCGGGACAGGGATACTCCGAGCAGTACTTC
TRBV9	.	TRBJ2-3	.	CASSPDPRGVDPQYF	TGTGCCAGCAGCCCGGACCCTCGGGGAGTCGATCCGCAGTATTTT
TRBV28	.	TRBJ1-2	.	CASTGRGAPPNYGYTF	TGTGCCAGCACCGGACGGGGGGCCCCCCCGAACTATGGCTACACCTTC
TRBV5-1	.	TRBJ2-7	.	CASSLARAGRTYEQYF	TGCGCCAGCAGCTTGGCCAGGGCAGGAAGGACCTACGAGCAGTACTTC
TRBV5-6	.	TRBJ1-2	TRBD1	CASSLDNRGRTF	TGTGCCAGCAGCTTGGACAACAGGGGCCGCACCTTC
TRBV11-2	.	TRBJ1-1	.	CASSPAGQRAFF	TGTGCCAGCAGCCCCGCAGGCCAGAGAGCTTTCTTT
TRBV7-6	.	TRBJ2-3	TRBD2	CASSPRPGLVTDTQYF	TGTGCCAGCAGCCCTCGCCCGGGACTAGTCACAGATACGCAGTATTTT
TRBV10-3	.	TRBJ2-2	TRBD2	CAIGREGRDNTGELFF	TGTGCCATCGGGCGAGAGGGGAGGGATAACACCGGGGAGCTGTTTTTT
TRBV7-6	.	TRBJ2-1	.	CASSLSGTPNEQFF	TGTGCCAGCAGCTTATCCGGGACTCCTAATGAGCAGTTCTTC
TRBV11-2	.	TRBJ2-7	TRBD1	CASSLQGVYEQYF	TGTGCCAGCAGCTTGCAGGGGGTCTACGAGCAGTACTTC
TRBV4-2	.	TRBJ1-2	.	CASSQDGSHRANYGYTF	TGTGCCAGCAGCCAAGATGGTTCCCACAGGGCCAACTATGGCTACACCTTC
TRBV28	.	TRBJ2-7	TRBD1	CASSSFSPDRSESYEQYF	TGTGCCAGCAGTTCCTTTAGCCCGGACAGGTCGGAAAGCTACGAGCAGTACTTC
TRBV6-1	many	TRBJ2-1	TRBD2	CASNKLAGGYNEQFF	TGTGCCAGCAATAAACTAGCGGGAGGCTACAATGAGCAGTTCTTC
TRBV7-9	.	TRBJ1-2	.	CASSLTDYGYTF	TGTGCCAGCAGCTTGACTGACTATGGCTACACCTTC
TRBV4-1	.	TRBJ2-2	TRBD2	CASSQPRLAGGIRTGELFF	TGCGCCAGCAGCCAACCCCGACTAGCGGGAGGTATTCGCACCGGGGAGCTGTTTTTT